The 22 T cell receptor beta chains given below trace back to one sample, sequenced in a study of T cell clones after liver transplantation. TCRdb keeps only in-frame clones here, not all; method: immunoSEQ multiplex PCR. The data contain 68,000 or so clones, 80% to 95% of them singletons. The sequencing used CD4+ T cells from blood, collected about 25 months after liver transplant. These receptors all come from a human patient who received a liver transplant. Certain T cells may be donor cells from the graft.

This rearrangement joins TRBV5-1 to TRBJ2-7, with D perhaps TRBD1 (7 bases). Trimming stripped 4 bases from V and 3 bases from J, with 14 bases between. Germline-derived CDR1 and CDR2 are SGHRS and YFSETQ. CDR3 length: 14 residues. The CDR3 loop reads CASSQNRGLYEQYF. The CDR3 region has the DNA TGCGCCAGCAGCCAAAACAGGGGACTCTACGAGCAGTACTTC.

The genes are TRBV5-5 and TRBJ2-3; TRBD2 agrees at 8 bases. Germline CDR1 is SGHKS and CDR2 is YYEKEE (reference sequence). The V and J ends lost 0 bases and 7 bases, in that order; junction bases with no gene match: 13. CDR3 size: 17 residues. The CDR3 DNA reads as TGTGCCAGCAGCTTGGTGATTGGTAGCGGGAACACCTATACGCAGTATTTT. Amino acid sequence: CASSLVIGSGNTYTQYF.

This sequence joins TRBV5-8 and TRBJ2-5; D is perhaps TRBD2 (5 bases). The V end lost 4 bases, the J end lost 5 bases, and 15 bases lay between the germline ends. The CDR3 length is 14 residues. Germline CDR1 and CDR2: SGHTS and YDEGEE. For the CDR3, the DNA is TGTGCCAGCAGCATCTCGGTGGTAGCGGAGACCCAGTACTTC. Translating gives CASSISVVAETQYF.

The chain is built from TRBV5-1 and TRBJ1-1; no reliable D call. The CDR3 is made up of 11 amino acids. CDR1 is SGHRS and CDR2 is YFSETQ in the germline V gene. V was clipped by 5 bases and J by 5 bases, with 7 bases between them. CDR3 protein: CASSEETEAFF. The CDR3 DNA follows: TGCGCCAGCAGTGAGGAAACTGAAGCTTTCTTT. The variable domain in full, completed from reference TRBV5-1 and TRBJ1-1, reads KAGVTQTPRYLIKTRGQQVTLSCSPISGHRSVSWYQQTPGQGLQFLFEYFSETQRNKGNFPGRFSGRQFSNSRSEMNVSTLELGDSALYLCASSEETEAFFGQGTRLTVV.

V usage is TRBV6-5 and J usage is TRBJ1-4; D not resolved. Germline CDR1 MNHEY, CDR2 SVGAGI. V was cut by 2 bases and J by 5 bases, with 9 bases left in between. CDR3 length: 14 residues. As DNA, the CDR3 is TGTGCCAGCAGTTACCGGAGCGAAAATGAAAAACTGTTTTTT. Encoded protein: CASSYRSENEKLFF.

This sequence joins TRBV7-2 and TRBJ2-7; unclear D gene. Germline V gives CDR1 SGHTA, CDR2 FQGNSA. V lost 5 bases, J lost 6 bases, and 11 bases lay in between. The CDR3 length is 12 residues. The CDR3 reads CASSPDIREQYF. For the CDR3, the DNA is TGTGCCAGCAGCCCTGATATCCGCGAGCAGTACTTC.

The V call is TRBV5-1, the J call TRBJ2-7; 9 bases match TRBD2. Unmatched junction bases numbered 6, after V lost 7 bases and J lost 1 base. The CDR3 loop spans 14 amino acids. Germline lookup yields CDR1 SGHRS and CDR2 YFSETQ. The CDR3 reads CASSTSGRSYEQYF. The CDR3 coding sequence is TGCGCCAGCTCCACCAGCGGGAGGTCCTACGAGCAGTACTTC. Using reference TRBV5-1 and TRBJ2-7 for the parts outside the CDR3, the full variable domain is KAGVTQTPRYLIKTRGQQVTLSCSPISGHRSVSWYQQTPGQGLQFLFEYFSETQRNKGNFPGRFSGRQFSNSRSEMNVSTLELGDSALYLCASSTSGRSYEQYFGPGTRLTVT.

This rearrangement joins TRBV10-2 to TRBJ1-5, with D possibly matching TRBD1 (5 bases). The CDR3 sequence is 15 residues long. Deletions cut 8 bases from V and 1 base from J, with 15 bases between. Germline CDR1 is WSHSY and CDR2 is SAAADI. The CDR3 coding sequence is TGCGCCAGCCGCAGGGAGGATAGAAGCAATCAGCCCCAGCATTTT. As protein: CASRREDRSNQPQHF.

The V and J genes are TRBV6-6 and TRBJ1-5, with no clear D. The V end lost 7 bases, the J end lost 4 bases, and 11 bases lay between the germline ends. The germline CDR1 and CDR2 sequences are MNHNY and SVGAGI (reference sequence). This CDR3 is 13 amino acids long. The CDR3 loop is CASKRVWNQPQHF. The CDR3 DNA is TGTGCCAGCAAGCGGGTGTGGAATCAGCCCCAGCATTTT.

The rearrangement uses TRBV19 and TRBJ2-5; TRBD1 agrees at 11 bases. V gave up 6 bases and J gave up 5 bases; unmatched junction bases: 5. Germline V CDR1 and CDR2: LNHDA, SQIVND (reference sequence). The CDR3 loop spans 14 amino acids. CDR3 nucleotide sequence: TGTGCCAGTAGCAGGACAGGGGGCTTTGAGACCCAGTACTTC. This encodes CASSRTGGFETQYF.

The rearrangement uses TRBV5-6 and TRBJ2-5, with D unclear. The germline gives CDR1 SGHDT, CDR2 YYEEEE. The length of the CDR3 is 16 residues. Trimming cost V 4 bases and J 2 bases, with 18 bases left between them. The CDR3 loop reads CASSPWFRASQETQYF. In DNA form, the CDR3 reads TGTGCCAGCAGCCCTTGGTTTAGGGCCTCTCAAGAGACCCAGTACTTC.

The rearrangement links TRBV5-1 to TRBJ1-3, with unresolved D. Trimming took 4 bases from V and 1 from J, leaving 15 bases between them. The CDR3 contains 16 residues. The germline V gene encodes CDR1 SGHRS and CDR2 YFSETQ. The CDR3 sequence: CASSPTVGRSGNTIYF. CDR3 sequence (DNA): TGCGCCAGCAGCCCCACCGTGGGAAGGTCTGGAAACACCATATATTTT.

This clone was picked up a small number of times. The chain carries TRBV2 and TRBJ2-3, with D possibly being TRBD1 (6 bases). Germline-derived CDR1 and CDR2 are SNHLY and FYNNEI. The CDR3 runs to 12 residues. V lost 7 bases and J 1 base, leaving 6 bases between the germline ends. CDR3 in amino acids: CASTGGTDTQYF. The CDR3 DNA follows: TGTGCCAGCACAGGGGGCACAGATACGCAGTATTTT.

The genes are TRBV4-3 and TRBJ2-1; 10 bases map to TRBD1. Germline CDR1 is LGHNA and CDR2 is YSLEER. The length of the CDR3 is 16 residues. J gave up 6 bases and V 5 bases, and 10 bases lay outside the gene matches. The CDR3 bases are TGCGCCAGCAGCTACGGGACAGGGGTTGGGCTCAATGAGCAGTTCTTC. It translates to CASSYGTGVGLNEQFF.

The chain couples TRBV27 to TRBJ2-3, with a tentative D call TRBD2 (6 bases). Germline-derived CDR1 and CDR2 are MNHEY and SMNVEV (reference sequence). Trimming pared 10 bases from V and 6 bases from J, leaving 17 bases between. The CDR3 length is 13 residues. The CDR3, as DNA: TGTGCCACCCGACTAGGGGTTTTTGATACGCAGTATTTT. Its translation: CATRLGVFDTQYF.

This chain connects TRBV11-3 to TRBJ2-7; 8 nucleotides agree with TRBD2. Per germline, CDR1 SGHNT and CDR2 YENEEA. There are 15 residues in the CDR3. Trimming removed 7 bases from V and 2 bases from J; junction bases left unmatched: 10. For the CDR3, the DNA is TGTGCCAGCACCCAAGCGGCGGGAGGCCCCTACGAGCAGTACTTC. It codes for CASTQAAGGPYEQYF.

This chain links TRBV5-6 with TRBJ2-7, with 14 bases aligning to TRBD2. There are 16 residues in the CDR3. V shed 2 bases and J 6 bases; nucleotides not matched to a gene: 7. Germline values: CDR1 SGHDT, CDR2 YYEEEE. This CDR3 is CASSFATSGRAIEQYF. The CDR3 DNA sequence: TGTGCCAGCAGCTTTGCGACTAGCGGGAGGGCTATCGAGCAGTACTTC. The full variable domain, its missing parts supplied by reference TRBV5-6 and TRBJ2-7, is DAGVTQSPTHLIKTRGQQVTLRCSPKSGHDTVSWYQQALGQGPQFIFQYYEEEERQRGNFPDRFSGHQFPNYSSELNVNALLLGDSALYLCASSFATSGRAIEQYFGPGTRLTVT.

With regard to this clone: Relative to the germline gene, one junction end is altered; a read error may explain this. The V and J genes are TRBV6-5 and TRBJ2-1; a possible D gene is TRBD1 (6 bases). There are 13 residues in the CDR3. The germline V gene encodes CDR1 MNHEY and CDR2 SVGAGI. CDR3 coding DNA: TGTGCCAGCAGTTATGAAGGACAGCCCCCGAGGGTCTTC. This translates into CASSYEGQPPRVF.

The V gene is TRBV19, the J gene TRBJ1-1, with D perhaps TRBD1 (5 bases). CDR3 length: 13 amino acids. Germline values: CDR1 LNHDA, CDR2 SQIVND (reference sequence). The V end was cut by 8 bases, the J end by 4 bases, with 14 bases between. The CDR3 DNA sequence: TGTGCCAGTGGTAGGGACCTAGGCACTGAAGCTTTCTTT. It codes for CASGRDLGTEAFF. Together with reference TRBV19 and TRBJ1-1, the CDR3 gives the full variable domain: DGGITQSPKYLFRKEGQNVTLSCEQNLNHDAMYWYRQDPGQGLRLIYYSQIVNDFQKGDIAEGYSVSREKKESFPLTVTSAQKNPTAFYLCASGRDLGTEAFFGQGTRLTVV.

The chain carries TRBV5-1 and TRBJ1-1; no definite D call. Germline V gives CDR1 SGHRS, CDR2 YFSETQ. The CDR3 loop spans 14 amino acids. V dropped 1 base and J dropped 5 bases, with 12 bases sitting between them. CDR3 protein: CASSLTTGGTEAFF. DNA for the CDR3: TGCGCCAGCAGCTTGACGACGGGAGGGACTGAAGCTTTCTTT.

The chain recombines TRBV7-8 with TRBJ2-1; possibly TRBD2 for D (6 bases). Germline lookup yields CDR1 SGHVS and CDR2 FQNEAQ. The CDR3 spans 14 residues. V gave up 8 bases and J gave up 7 bases, with 18 bases separating them. This CDR3 is CASFRAGLDNEQFF. The CDR3 DNA follows: TGTGCCAGCTTCCGGGCGGGATTGGATAATGAGCAGTTCTTC.

V and J are TRBV5-5 and TRBJ2-3; 11 bases match TRBD1. The CDR3 has 16 amino acids. The V gene end was trimmed by 4 bases and the J gene end by 4 bases; junction bases not matched to a gene: 8. CDR1 and CDR2 (germline): SGHKS, YYEKEE (reference sequence). CDR3 DNA sequence: TGTGCCAGCAGCCCGGACAGGGGGCGTTTCTCAGATACGCAGTATTTT. This codes for CASSPDRGRFSDTQYF.